A selection of T cell receptor beta chains follows, all from one sample in a study of CD8+CD57+ T cells in acquired aplastic anemia. A single record per CDR3 protein comes from TCRdb applying MiXCR to the reads. The sample shows about 190,000 distinct CDR3 sequences, roughly half of them seen only once. Material: sorted CD4+, CD8+, or CD8+CD57+ T cells (not recorded which) from PBMCs. These TCRs come from a human donor in good health, serving as a control. The CDR3 runs from the conserved cysteine through the conserved F or W. D genes are given only for firm matches. Expanded clones are given a class, and other clones once, few, many or no size at all.

cdr3_aa	cdr3_nt	d_call	cdr3_length	v_call	j_call	clone_size
CASSLEGIEAFF	TGCGCCAGCAGCTTGGAAGGGATTGAAGCTTTCTTT	NA	12	TRBV5-1	TRBJ1-1	NA
CASSLGGGPSTDTQYF	TGTGCCAGCAGTTTGGGCGGGGGGCCGAGCACAGATACGCAGTATTTT	TRBD2	16	TRBV12-3/TRBV12-4	TRBJ2-3	many
CASSEWVSGGYNEQFF	TGTGCCAGCAGTGAATGGGTTAGCGGGGGCTACAATGAGCAGTTCTTC	TRBD2	16	TRBV25-1	TRBJ2-1	NA
CASSLVGGRYTEAFF	TGTGCCAGCAGCTTAGTCGGGGGCAGGTACACTGAAGCTTTCTTT	NA	15	TRBV7-9	TRBJ1-1	many
CASSQVRGHEQYF	TGCGCCAGCAGCCAAGTACGGGGGCACGAGCAGTACTTC	NA	13	TRBV4-1	TRBJ2-7	NA
CASSELGQLAFF	TGTGCCAGCAGTGAATTAGGGCAGCTAGCTTTCTTT	NA	12	TRBV25-1	TRBJ1-1	NA
CASSRRTGDYEQYF	TGCGCCAGCAGCCGTCGGACAGGGGATTACGAGCAGTACTTC	TRBD1	14	TRBV4-3	TRBJ2-7	few
CATRTTGTSGTYEQYF	TGTGCCACTAGAACCACCGGGACTAGCGGTACCTACGAGCAGTACTTC	TRBD2	16	TRBV19	TRBJ2-7	few
CAISEGQGVYEQYF	TGTGCCATCAGTGAGGGACAGGGTGTCTACGAGCAGTACTTC	TRBD1	14	TRBV10-3	TRBJ2-7	NA
CASSVGGGSGNEQFF	TGTGCCAGCAGCGTAGGTGGCGGGTCAGGCAATGAGCAGTTCTTC	NA	15	TRBV9	TRBJ2-1	once
CASSGRGAGSYGYTF	TGTGCCAGCTCGGGGCGGGGGGCAGGGAGCTATGGCTACACCTTC	NA	15	TRBV19	TRBJ1-2	many
CSAAGPTDTEAFF	TGCAGTGCTGCGGGACCAACAGACACTGAAGCTTTCTTT	NA	13	TRBV20-1	TRBJ1-1	NA
CASSQDRTGRSGNTIYF	TGCGCCAGCAGCCAAGATAGGACAGGTCGCTCTGGAAACACCATATATTTT	TRBD1	17	TRBV4-3	TRBJ1-3	many
CASSLALLMGQGQFF	TGTGCCAGCAGCTTAGCGCTACTTATGGGACAGGGGCAGTTCTTC	TRBD1	15	TRBV11-2	TRBJ2-1	few
CASSTTGPNQPQHF	TGTGCCAGCAGCACTACAGGGCCCAATCAGCCCCAGCATTTT	NA	14	TRBV7-2	TRBJ1-5	many
CASSHRLAGRNEKLFF	TGTGCCAGCAGTCATAGACTAGCGGGGAGGAATGAAAAACTGTTTTTT	NA	16	TRBV2	TRBJ1-4	NA
CSARPRDRGWESGNTIYF	TGCAGTGCTAGACCCCGGGACAGGGGATGGGAGTCTGGAAACACCATATATTTT	TRBD1	18	TRBV20-1	TRBJ1-3	many
CASSHTTGTGGFTF	TGTGCCAGCAGTCACACAACCGGGACAGGGGGCTTCACCTTC	TRBD1	14	TRBV25-1	TRBJ1-2	NA
CASSPDSGENQYF	TGTGCCAGCAGTCCCGACAGTGGGGAAAACCAGTACTTC	NA	13	TRBV12-3/TRBV12-4	TRBJ2-5	NA
CASSGQLNYGYTF	TGTGCCAGCAGTGGACAGCTAAACTATGGCTACACCTTC	NA	13	TRBV7-2	TRBJ1-2	NA
CASSVTRDTEAFF	TGTGCCAGCAGCGTTACTCGAGACACTGAAGCTTTCTTT	NA	13	TRBV7-2	TRBJ1-1	many
CSADDRSGANVLTF	TGCAGTGCAGATGACCGCTCTGGGGCCAACGTCCTGACTTTC	NA	14	TRBV20-1	TRBJ2-6	NA
CASGGREETQYF	TGTGCCAGCGGAGGGCGGGAAGAGACCCAGTACTTC	NA	12	TRBV2	TRBJ2-5	once
CASGGNTIYF	TGTGCCAGCGGAGGAAACACCATATATTTT	NA	10	TRBV6-2/TRBV6-3	TRBJ1-3	many
CASSQVERNYNEQFF	TGTGCCAGCAGCCAAGTGGAACGGAACTACAATGAGCAGTTCTTC	NA	15	TRBV3-1	TRBJ2-1	many
CSARDRVVAFF	TGCAGCGCCCGGGACAGGGTAGTAGCTTTCTTT	TRBD1	11	TRBV29-1	TRBJ1-1	NA
CASTSGDSQYF	TGTGCCAGCACTAGCGGGGACTCGCAGTACTTC	TRBD2	11	TRBV7-9	TRBJ2-7	NA
CASRRQGVSLDTQYF	TGTGCCAGCAGGAGACAGGGTGTCTCTTTAGATACGCAGTATTTT	TRBD1	15	TRBV6-5	TRBJ2-3	NA
CASLRGTADTGELFF	TGTGCCAGCCTCAGGGGGACAGCGGACACCGGGGAGCTGTTTTTT	TRBD1	15	TRBV7-2	TRBJ2-2	NA
CAISEKGWDYGYTF	TGTGCCATCAGTGAAAAGGGGTGGGACTATGGCTACACCTTC	NA	14	TRBV10-3	TRBJ1-2	NA
CASSVKGGTDTQYF	TGTGCCAGCAGCGTAAAGGGGGGCACAGATACGCAGTATTTT	NA	14	TRBV9	TRBJ2-3	few
CADSLAGLSYEQYF	TGTGCCGACAGCTTAGCGGGGCTCTCCTACGAGCAGTACTTC	TRBD2	14	TRBV7-9	TRBJ2-7	NA
CASRSLDGSGDQETQYF	TGTGCCAGTAGGAGCCTGGACGGTAGCGGGGACCAAGAGACCCAGTACTTC	TRBD2	17	TRBV19	TRBJ2-5	NA
CASSLAAREGTEAFF	TGTGCCAGCAGCTTAGCCGCCAGGGAAGGGACTGAAGCTTTCTTT	NA	15	TRBV7-9	TRBJ1-1	NA
CARGAKNTEAFF	TGTGCCCGAGGCGCAAAGAACACTGAAGCCTTCTTT	NA	12	TRBV25-1	TRBJ1-1	once
CASKEDQETQYF	TGTGCCAGCAAGGAGGACCAAGAGACCCAGTACTTC	NA	12	TRBV2	TRBJ2-5	NA
CASSPRERYGYTF	TGTGCCAGTTCACCGAGGGAGAGGTATGGCTACACCTTC	NA	13	TRBV18	TRBJ1-2	few
CASSRNQETQYF	TGTGCCAGCAGCCGAAACCAAGAGACCCAGTACTTC	NA	12	TRBV12-3/TRBV12-4	TRBJ2-5	many
CASSPYFSGASYNEQFF	TGCGCCAGCAGCCCGTACTTTAGCGGGGCCTCCTACAATGAGCAGTTCTTC	TRBD2	17	TRBV4-1	TRBJ2-1	many
CSASTPNTEAFF	TGCAGTGCTTCGACACCGAACACTGAAGCTTTCTTT	NA	12	TRBV20-1	TRBJ1-1	many
CAWSVGGDTIYF	TGTGCCTGGAGTGTGGGGGGGGACACCATATATTTT	NA	12	TRBV30	TRBJ1-3	many